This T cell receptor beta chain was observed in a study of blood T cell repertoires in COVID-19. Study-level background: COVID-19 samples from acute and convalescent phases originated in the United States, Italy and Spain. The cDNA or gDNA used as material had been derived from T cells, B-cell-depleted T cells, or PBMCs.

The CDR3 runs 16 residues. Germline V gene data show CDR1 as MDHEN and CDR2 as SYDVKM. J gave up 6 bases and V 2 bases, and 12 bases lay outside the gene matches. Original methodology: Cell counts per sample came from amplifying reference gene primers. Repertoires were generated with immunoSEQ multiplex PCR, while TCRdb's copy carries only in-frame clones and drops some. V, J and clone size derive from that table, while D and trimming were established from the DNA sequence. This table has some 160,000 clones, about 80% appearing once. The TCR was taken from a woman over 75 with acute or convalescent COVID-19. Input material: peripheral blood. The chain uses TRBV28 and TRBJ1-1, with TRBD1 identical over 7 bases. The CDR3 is CASSLVSGGLISEAFF. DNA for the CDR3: TGTGCCAGCAGTTTAGTGTCAGGGGGTTTGATTTCTGAAGCTTTCTTT.